The TCR beta chain under discussion was sequenced for a study of T cell repertoires in cytomegalovirus infection (dated by TCRdb to between 2019 and 2020). About the full investigation: Alongside well-studied HLA-B-restricted epitopes, the peptide stimulations were aimed at recently identified HLA-C-restricted CMV epitopes, whose presentation resists viral immunomodulation. The HLA type of each donor mattered for the analysis, because public TCR beta signatures pointed to carriage of CMV infection along with the matching HLA type. The study at large found these results: The ex vivo response was dominated by HLA-C-restricted CMV-specific TCR beta clonotypes, which also provided the single most frequent clonotype in two of eight donors. In both this cohort and an independent cohort of more than 350 donors, the cumulative frequency of public TCR beta family members distinguished carriers of CMV infection plus the relevant HLA type.

Sample treatment or condition, as interpreted from the label and publication: in vitro stimulation with specific CMV peptide epitopes to enrich CMV-specific T cells. Note on this clonotype: Its antigen remains undetermined. Base qualities are not at hand, and no much larger clone is one base apart.

CDR1 SGHVS and CDR2 FQNEAQ are derived from the germline V gene. Germline trimming: 1 base from V, 1 base from J; junction bases outside gene matches: 9. From its cysteine to its phenylalanine, the CDR3 spans 18 amino acids. CDR3 DNA is the only sequence kept; it has 54 bases, read in frame from the first base. For sequencing, an Illumina HiSeq 1500 was employed. TCRdb reran the public reads through fastp at Q25 and MiXCR, keeping productive beta chains. Rows with a matching CDR3 protein are joined into one entry that keeps the most common DNA and genes. This sample has approximately 120,000 distinct CDR3 sequences in its table, and over 30% of those were observed once. In total, the top ten clones hold approximately 59% of the sample.

The source of this sequence is a human donor in good health (CMV status not recorded). Some clones in this sample may be carry-over from other donors' samples. The material sequenced was CD8+ T cells from cultured PBMCs, taken from culture after CMV antigen stimulation. Recombination joined TRBV7-8 with TRBJ2-7; 11 central nucleotides agree with TRBD2. DNA sequence: TGTGCCAGCAGCTTAGTTTCGATCTCTAGCGGGGGGTCCTACGAGCAGTACTTC. This translates into CASSLVSISSGGSYEQYF.